The 28 T cell receptor beta chains below all came from one sample that was sequenced in a study of Ad26.COV2.S vaccination and SARS-CoV-2 variants. Treatment reported: roughly 20 received Ad26.COV2.S at low or high dose, single or two shots; several received placebo; per-sample allocation not given. The study sampled participants on day 63 after the first vaccine or placebo injection. Clones were read by immunoSEQ multiplex PCR, and TCRdb kept only the in-frame ones, dropping some. The sample consists of 350,000 to 600,000 clones, 80% to 90% of them appearing once. The material sequenced was peripheral blood, taken in a trial of Ad26.COV2.S vaccine versus placebo. The source of these receptors is a person between 18 and 59 years old who received the Ad26.COV2.S COVID-19 vaccine or a placebo.

A note on this clone: This same CDR3 is encoded by further DNA sequences in the sample. The chain links TRBV28 to TRBJ2-7; possibly TRBD2 for D (6 bases). V lost 3 bases to trimming and J lost 1 base, with 10 bases between them. CDR3 length: 14 amino acids. CDR1 MDHEN and CDR2 SYDVKM come from the germline V gene. CDR3 sequence reads: CASSLSGSSYEQYF. The CDR3 nucleotides read TGTGCCAGCAGTTTGAGCGGGTCTTCCTACGAGCAGTACTTC. Variable domain in full (rest from reference TRBV28 and TRBJ2-7): DVKVTQSSRYLVKRTGEKVFLECVQDMDHENMFWYRQDPGLGLRLIYFSYDVKMKEKGDIPEGYSVSREKKERFSLILESASTNQTSMYLCASSLSGSSYEQYFGPGTRLTVT.

This sequence joins TRBV14 and TRBJ2-5; D not resolved. The CDR3 runs to 13 residues. V was pared by 2 bases and J by 7 bases, with 11 bases between. CDR1 is SGHDN and CDR2 is FVKESK in the germline V gene. CDR3 loop: CASSQKPPGTQYF. The CDR3 DNA sequence: TGTGCCAGCAGCCAAAAGCCCCCGGGGACCCAGTACTTC.

This chain connects TRBV28 to TRBJ2-1; no definite D call. Trimming shortened V by 7 bases and J by 7 bases, and 8 bases separated the two germline ends. The germline gives CDR1 MDHEN, CDR2 SYDVKM. This CDR3 has 11 amino acids. The CDR3 nucleotides read TGTGCCAGCAAGGTGGCAAATGAGCAGTTCTTC. Amino acids: CASKVANEQFF.

The CDR3 DNA reads TGTGCCAGTAGTATAGTCGGACAGCTTTTGGCCCCAGTAGCCAAAAACATTCAGTACTTC. Its translation is CASSIVGQLLAPVAKNIQYF. The chain joins TRBV19 to TRBJ2-4; D is perhaps TRBD1 (6 bases). Germline V lookup: CDR1 LNHDA, CDR2 SQIVND (reference sequence). This CDR3 is 20 amino acids long. Trimming left V 1 base short and J 0 bases short, with 22 bases between.

This clone showed up just a few times. The gene calls are TRBV3-1 (or the pseudogene TRBV3-2) and TRBJ1-5; no reliable D call. The V gene's germline CDR1 is LGHDT and CDR2 YNNKEL (reference sequence). The CDR3 is 16 amino acids. Trimming took off 4 bases at V and 0 bases at J, with 13 bases between the two ends. The CDR3 nucleotides read TGTGCCAGCAGCCCAAGTATGGGTTATAGCAATCAGCCCCAGCATTTT. Translation: CASSPSMGYSNQPQHF.

This rearrangement joins TRBV2 to TRBJ1-2, with D tentatively TRBD1 (5 bases). The CDR3 is made up of 12 amino acids. CDR1 and CDR2 (germline): SNHLY, FYNNEI. The V gene lost 6 bases and the J gene lost 4 bases, with 9 bases spanning the gap. The CDR3 is CASRGGGYGYTF. The DNA of the CDR3 is TGTGCCAGCAGGGGTGGGGGCTATGGCTACACCTTC.

The chain carries TRBV19 and TRBJ2-6, with 9 nucleotides matching TRBD1. The CDR3 runs 14 residues. Per germline, CDR1 LNHDA and CDR2 SQIVND (reference sequence). Trimming took 7 bases from V and 12 from J; bases not matched to a gene: 10. The CDR3 is CASKEGDRDTVLTF. CDR3 DNA sequence: TGTGCCAGTAAGGAGGGGGACAGGGATACCGTCCTGACTTTC.

The rearrangement uses TRBV3-1 (or the pseudogene TRBV3-2) and TRBJ2-1; 11 bases align to TRBD2. The CDR3 contains 18 residues. Germline-derived CDR1 and CDR2 are LGHDT and YNNKEL (reference sequence). Trimming cost V 1 base and J 7 bases; bases outside gene matches: 12. CDR3 region: CASSQGIRGSGRGNEQFF. DNA of the CDR3: TGTGCCAGCAGCCAAGGGATTCGGGGTAGCGGGAGGGGGAATGAGCAGTTCTTC.

V gene TRBV6-1 combines with J gene TRBJ2-1; TRBD2 is a possible D gene (5 bases). V gave up 2 bases and J gave up 7 bases, with 12 bases separating them. CDR3 length equals 14 residues. CDR1 and CDR2 (germline): MNHNS, SASEGT. For the CDR3, the DNA is TGTGCCAGCAGTGAATTCGGCGGGTCAAATGAGCAGTTCTTC. This sequence encodes CASSEFGGSNEQFF.

The chain couples TRBV13 to TRBJ2-1; TRBD2 might be the D (6 bases). Germline V lookup: CDR1 PRHDT, CDR2 FYEKMQ (reference sequence). The CDR3 contains 15 residues. V dropped 0 bases and J dropped 1 base, with 7 bases sitting between them. CDR3 in amino acids: CASSLGGGSYNEQFF. Written as DNA, the CDR3 is TGTGCCAGCAGCTTAGGCGGGGGTTCCTACAATGAGCAGTTCTTC. The full variable domain, rest sourced from reference TRBV13 and TRBJ2-1, is AAGVIQSPRHLIKEKRETATLKCYPIPRHDTVYWYQQGPGQDPQFLISFYEKMQSDKGSIPDRFSAQQFSDYHSELNMSSLELGDSALYFCASSLGGGSYNEQFFGPGTRLTVL.

J is TRBJ2-2 and V is TRBV4-1, with D possibly matching TRBD1 (6 bases). V lost 8 bases to trimming and J lost 5 bases, with 27 bases between them. The CDR3 loop spans 18 amino acids. Germline assignment: CDR1 MGHRA and CDR2 YSYEKL. The chain's CDR3 is CASSTRPEAGARTGELFF. Here the CDR3 DNA reads TGCGCCAGCTCAACTCGCCCAGAGGCAGGGGCGCGTACCGGGGAGCTGTTTTTT.

This clone showed up just a few times. The chain links TRBV28 to TRBJ2-7, with 7 bases fitting TRBD2. The V segment lost 3 bases and the J segment 7 bases; nucleotides outside the gene matches: 6. Germline CDR1 and CDR2: MDHEN and SYDVKM. The CDR3 has 13 residues. The CDR3 nucleotides read TGTGCCAGCAGTTTGGGAGGGCCCAAGGAGCAGTACTTC. Protein: CASSLGGPKEQYF.

The V and J genes are TRBV6-4 and TRBJ1-2; D is uncertain. This CDR3 contains 16 residues. With 1 base removed from V and 2 bases from J, the gap between germline ends came to 14 bases. Per the germline V gene, CDR1 is MRHNA and CDR2 is SNTAGT. For the CDR3, the DNA is TGTGCCAGCAGTGACTTTCCGTCCAGAAAGAACTATGGCTACACCTTC. Protein: CASSDFPSRKNYGYTF.

The chain recombines TRBV4-3 with TRBJ2-7; 7 bases line up with TRBD1. The junction had 9 bases not matched to a gene; V was cut back by 5 bases and J by 2 bases. This CDR3 is 15 amino acids long. Germline CDR1 and CDR2: LGHNA and YSLEER. Here the CDR3 DNA reads TGCGCCAGCAGCAAGGAAACCGGGACAGCCTACGAGCAGTACTTC. Protein: CASSKETGTAYEQYF.

The chain carries TRBV5-4 and TRBJ2-3; the match to TRBD2 covers 12 bases. CDR1 and CDR2 from the germline V gene are SGHNT and YYREEE (reference sequence). V shed 7 bases and J 6 bases; nucleotides not matched to a gene: 9. The CDR3 runs to 15 residues. The CDR3 spells CASGRLAGGDDTQYF. The CDR3 DNA reads TGTGCCAGCGGTAGGCTAGCGGGAGGGGATGATACGCAGTATTTT.

This clone was seen once. The V call is TRBV18, the J call TRBJ2-7, with TRBD2 matching 7 bases. The CDR3 is made up of 14 amino acids. The germline CDR1 and CDR2 sequences are KGHSH and LQKENI. V shed 6 bases, J shed 2 bases, and the junction held 7 bases outside the gene matches. The CDR3 region has the DNA TGTGCCAGCTCTCAAACCGGGACTACCTACGAGCAGTACTTC. Encoded protein: CASSQTGTTYEQYF.

The chain is built from TRBV18 and TRBJ1-5, with TRBD1 identical over 9 bases. J was trimmed by 5 bases and V by 4 bases; bases with no gene match: 6. The CDR3 runs 15 residues. CDR1 is KGHSH and CDR2 is LQKENI in the germline V gene. Here the CDR3 DNA reads TGTGCCAGCTCACTGACAGGGGGTGGGGATCAGCCCCAGCATTTT. Amino acid sequence: CASSLTGGGDQPQHF.

The chain combines TRBV7-6 with TRBJ2-3; TRBD2 aligns across 7 bases. Germline CDR1 reads SGHVS; CDR2 reads FNYEAQ. There are 17 residues in the CDR3. J was trimmed by 4 bases and V by 1 base; bases with no gene match: 11. The CDR3 DNA reads as TGTGCCAGCAGCTTAGGGGGAGGGAGGGCCTTCTCAGATACGCAGTATTTT. It is translated as CASSLGGGRAFSDTQYF. Looking up the rest from reference TRBV7-6 and TRBJ2-3 gives the full variable domain: GAGVSQSPRYKVTKRGQDVALRCDPISGHVSLYWYRQALGQGPEFLTYFNYEAQQDKSGLPNDRFSAERPEGSISTLTIQRTEQRDSAMYRCASSLGGGRAFSDTQYFGPGTRLTVL.

The rearrangement uses TRBV21-1 and TRBJ1-2. TRBV21-1 is a documented pseudogene. CDR3 length equals 13 residues. The CDR3 nucleotides read TGTGCCAGCAGCACGGGGGTTTTGCGGGGCTACACCTTC. It translates to CASSTGVLRGYTF.

The CDR3 spells CASSYSRAAAYEQYF. The CDR3 DNA sequence: TGTGCCAGCAGTTACTCGAGGGCTGCGGCCTACGAGCAGTACTTC. The chain uses TRBV6-5 and TRBJ2-7; D is possibly TRBD2 (5 bases). CDR1 MNHEY and CDR2 SVGAGI come from the germline V gene. Trimming removed 0 bases from V and 2 bases from J, with 11 bases in between. The CDR3 sequence is 15 residues long.

The chain couples TRBV13 to TRBJ1-6; no reliable D call. V dropped 4 bases and J dropped 0 bases, with 10 bases sitting between them. CDR1 PRHDT and CDR2 FYEKMQ come from the germline V gene (reference sequence). This CDR3 is 16 amino acids long. As DNA, the CDR3 is TGTGCCAGCAGCTACAGCACTAGCTCCTATAATTCACCCCTCCACTTT. This gives the protein CASSYSTSSYNSPLHF.

The rearrangement links TRBV5-4 to TRBJ1-2, with 10 positions matching TRBD1. Germline V gene lookup returns CDR1 SGHNT and CDR2 YYREEE (reference sequence). CDR3 size: 15 residues. V lost 4 bases to trimming and J lost 4 bases; unmatched junction nucleotides: 7. CDR3 region: CASSPGQGDLYGYTF. The CDR3 region has the DNA TGTGCCAGCAGCCCCGGACAGGGGGACCTCTATGGCTACACCTTC.

The chain joins TRBV21-1 to TRBJ1-5; TRBD1 reflects the table's D call only, with no check against the DNA. TRBV21-1 is given as a pseudogene. The CDR3 extends over 16 amino acids. CDR3 nucleotide sequence: TGTGCCAGCAGCAGCCAGGGCGCAAAAATTAATCAGCCCCAGCATTTT. Translated, it gives CASSSQGAKINQPQHF.

CDR3 sequence (DNA): TGTGCCAGCAGTGTTGTTAGTGGCCCTAGCACAGATACGCAGTATTTT. Its protein is CASSVVSGPSTDTQYF. V is TRBV6-1 and J is TRBJ2-3, with no clear D. In germline, CDR1 is MNHNS, CDR2 SASEGT. This CDR3 is built from 16 residues. Trimming took 4 bases from V and 0 from J, leaving 14 bases between them.

The chain combines TRBV14 with TRBJ1-4; TRBD1 is a possible D gene (6 bases). The CDR3 loop spans 16 amino acids. V was shortened by 2 bases and J by 4 bases, with 14 bases between the two germline ends. Germline V CDR1 and CDR2: SGHDN, FVKESK. In DNA form, the CDR3 reads TGTGCCAGCAGCCAATTGGGGGGCAGACTTAATGAAAAACTGTTTTTT. Protein sequence: CASSQLGGRLNEKLFF. The variable domain in full, with the rest retrieved from reference TRBV14 and TRBJ1-4, is EAGVTQFPSHSVIEKGQTVTLRCDPISGHDNLYWYRRVMGKEIKFLLHFVKESKQDESGMPNNRFLAERTGGTYSTLKVQPAELEDSGVYFCASSQLGGRLNEKLFFGSGTQLSVL.

The chain recombines TRBV19 with TRBJ1-2, with TRBD1 identical over 8 bases. V shed 5 bases, J shed 4 bases, and the junction held 3 bases outside the gene matches. Germline CDR1 and CDR2: LNHDA and SQIVND (reference sequence). The CDR3 consists of 13 residues. CDR3 region: CASSPGGFYGYTF. CDR3 DNA: TGTGCCAGTAGTCCAGGGGGCTTCTATGGCTACACCTTC. Full variable domain (remainder filled in from reference TRBV19 and TRBJ1-2): DGGITQSPKYLFRKEGQNVTLSCEQNLNHDAMYWYRQDPGQGLRLIYYSQIVNDFQKGDIAEGYSVSREKKESFPLTVTSAQKNPTAFYLCASSPGGFYGYTFGSGTRLTVV.

The chain links TRBV18 to TRBJ1-1; no firm D call. Per the germline V gene, CDR1 is KGHSH and CDR2 is LQKENI. The CDR3 contains 17 residues. Between the trimmed V and J ends, which lost 3 bases and 2 bases, there was a span of 19 bases. The CDR3 DNA reads TGTGCCAGCTCACCCTCCCGGGGATCTACGGTAAACACTGAAGCTTTCTTT. Residues: CASSPSRGSTVNTEAFF.

This chain links TRBV29-1 with TRBJ2-7; TRBD2 might be the D (6 bases). The CDR3 runs to 14 residues. Germline-derived CDR1 and CDR2 are SQVTM and ANQGSEA. V lost 0 bases and J lost 3, with 12 bases in between. The CDR3 is CSVEDPEGSYEQYF. CDR3 sequence (DNA): TGCAGCGTTGAAGATCCGGAGGGAAGCTACGAGCAGTACTTC.